This T cell receptor beta chain appears in the sequencing data of a study of cytomegalovirus exposure and HLA in healthy donors. On this clone: Antigen specificity is unknown.

The study's findings and limits: TCR beta chains numbering under 200 were designated cytomegalovirus-associated.

Method: immunoSEQ multiplex PCR; TCRdb's copy keeps in-frame clones and lacks some. This sample has fewer than 250,000 clones, with 85% to 90% found just once. Germline V gene lookup returns CDR1 LGHNA and CDR2 YSLEER. V was shortened by 4 bases and J by 6 bases, with 19 bases between the two germline ends. This CDR3 is built from 15 residues. J is TRBJ2-7 and V is TRBV4-3, with D possibly matching TRBD1 (5 bases). The sample comprised PBMCs. The sequence was obtained from a man between 18 and 35 years old in good health and CMV-seronegative. In nucleotides, the CDR3 is TGCGCCAGCAGCCTCGAGCCAGGGTCTCTCCGCGAGCAGTACTTC. It is translated as CASSLEPGSLREQYF.